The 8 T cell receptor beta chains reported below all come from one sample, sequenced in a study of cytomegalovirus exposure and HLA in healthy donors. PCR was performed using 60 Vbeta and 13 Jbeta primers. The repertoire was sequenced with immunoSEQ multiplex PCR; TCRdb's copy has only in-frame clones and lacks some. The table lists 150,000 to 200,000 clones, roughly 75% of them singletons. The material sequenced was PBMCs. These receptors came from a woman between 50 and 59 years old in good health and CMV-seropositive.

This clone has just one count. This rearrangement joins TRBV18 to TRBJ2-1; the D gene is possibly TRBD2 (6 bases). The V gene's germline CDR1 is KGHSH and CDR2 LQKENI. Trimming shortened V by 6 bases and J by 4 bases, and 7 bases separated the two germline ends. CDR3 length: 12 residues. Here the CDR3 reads CASSRDYNEQFF. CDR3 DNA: TGTGCCAGCTCGCGGGATTACAATGAGCAGTTCTTC.

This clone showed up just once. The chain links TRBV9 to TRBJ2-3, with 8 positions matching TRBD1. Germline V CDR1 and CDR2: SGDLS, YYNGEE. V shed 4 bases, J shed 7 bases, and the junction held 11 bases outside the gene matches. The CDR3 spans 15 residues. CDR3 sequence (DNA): TGTGCCAGCAGCCTAATCGACAGGGGCGCGAATACGCAGTATTTT. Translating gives CASSLIDRGANTQYF.

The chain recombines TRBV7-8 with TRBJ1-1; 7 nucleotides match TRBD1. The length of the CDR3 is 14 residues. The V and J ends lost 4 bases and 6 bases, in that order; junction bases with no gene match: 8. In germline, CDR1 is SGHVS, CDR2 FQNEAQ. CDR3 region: CASSSDRESAEAFF. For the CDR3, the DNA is TGTGCCAGCAGCTCCGACAGGGAAAGCGCTGAAGCTTTCTTT.

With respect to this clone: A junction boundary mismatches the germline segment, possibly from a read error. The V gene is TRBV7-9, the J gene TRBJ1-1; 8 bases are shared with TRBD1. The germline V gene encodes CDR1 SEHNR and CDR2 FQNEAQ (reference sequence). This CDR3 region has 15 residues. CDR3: CSSSPDRGLQSEAFF. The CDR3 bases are TGTTCCAGCAGCCCCGACAGGGGATTGCAATCTGAAGCTTTCTTT. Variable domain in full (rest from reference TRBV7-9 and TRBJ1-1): DTGVSQNPRHKITKRGQNVTFRCDPISEHNRLYWYRQTLGQGPEFLTYFQNEAQLEKSRLLSDRFSAERPKGSFSTLEIQRTEQGDSAMYLCSSSPDRGLQSEAFFGQGTRLTVV.

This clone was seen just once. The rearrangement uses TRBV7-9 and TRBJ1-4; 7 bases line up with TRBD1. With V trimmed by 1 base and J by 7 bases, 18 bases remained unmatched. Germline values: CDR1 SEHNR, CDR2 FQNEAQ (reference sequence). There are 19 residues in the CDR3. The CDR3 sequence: CASSLVKPGQTLQSEKLFF. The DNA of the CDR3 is TGTGCCAGCAGCTTAGTTAAGCCGGGACAGACCCTACAGAGTGAAAAACTGTTTTTT. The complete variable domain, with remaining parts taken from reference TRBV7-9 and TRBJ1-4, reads DTGVSQNPRHKITKRGQNVTFRCDPISEHNRLYWYRQTLGQGPEFLTYFQNEAQLEKSRLLSDRFSAERPKGSFSTLEIQRTEQGDSAMYLCASSLVKPGQTLQSEKLFFGSGTQLSVL.

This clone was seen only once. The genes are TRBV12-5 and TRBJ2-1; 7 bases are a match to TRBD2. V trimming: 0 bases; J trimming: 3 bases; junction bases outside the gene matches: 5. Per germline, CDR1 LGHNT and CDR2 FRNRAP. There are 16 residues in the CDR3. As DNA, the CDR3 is TGTGCTAGTGGTTTGGTAATTGGGGGGGGCTACAATGAGCAGTTCTTC. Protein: CASGLVIGGGYNEQFF. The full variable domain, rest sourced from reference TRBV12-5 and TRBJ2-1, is DARVTQTPRHKVTEMGQEVTMRCQPILGHNTVFWYRQTMMQGLELLAYFRNRAPLDDSGMPKDRFSAEMPDATLATLKIQPSEPRDSAVYFCASGLVIGGGYNEQFFGPGTRLTVL.

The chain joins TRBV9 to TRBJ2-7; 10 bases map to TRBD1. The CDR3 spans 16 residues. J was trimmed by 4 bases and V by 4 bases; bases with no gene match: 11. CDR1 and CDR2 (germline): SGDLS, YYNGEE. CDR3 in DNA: TGTGCCAGCAGCCCCCTGAGGGGGACAGGGGCTTACGAGCAGTACTTC. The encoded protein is CASSPLRGTGAYEQYF.

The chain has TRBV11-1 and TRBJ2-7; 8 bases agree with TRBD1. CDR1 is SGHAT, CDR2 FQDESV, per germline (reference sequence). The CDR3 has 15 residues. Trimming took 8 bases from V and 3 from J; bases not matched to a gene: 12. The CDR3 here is CASSPSGGAFYEQYF. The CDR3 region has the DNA TGTGCCAGCTCTCCCTCAGGGGGCGCGTTCTACGAGCAGTACTTC.